This TCR beta chain stems from a study of cytomegalovirus exposure and HLA in healthy donors. The table lists this clone with a count of one. The antigen is undetermined. Amplification used 60 Vbeta primers and 13 Jbeta primers. Profiling relied on immunoSEQ multiplex PCR, and the TCRdb table lists in-frame clones only, not all of them. Of around 28,000 clones listed, about 83% were seen once; the top ten hold approximately 3%. Findings and limits, study-wide: Reports indicated that the classifier achieved high specificity and sensitivity in diagnosing cytomegalovirus status. The number of N-insertions in an Asian-associated ancestry cluster was reportedly below the 666-donor mean in a later analysis. Despite most TCR sequences being rare, some public TCRs occurred in many donors.

The CDR3 runs to 13 residues. The V gene's germline CDR1 is MNHEY and CDR2 SMNVEV (reference sequence). Between the trimmed V and J ends, which lost 4 bases and 3 bases, there was a span of 9 bases. The specimen sequenced was PBMCs. This TCR derives from a boy aged 5-17 years in good health and CMV-seronegative. The chain couples TRBV27 to TRBJ1-1, with D unresolved. CDR3 sequence reads: CASSYSGHTEAFF. CDR3 bases: TGTGCCAGCAGTTATAGTGGGCACACTGAAGCTTTCTTT.